This note documents a single T cell receptor beta chain sequence. The length of the CDR3 is 12 residues. V shed 3 bases and J 16 bases; nucleotides not matched to a gene: 8. Germline-derived CDR1 and CDR2 are MDHEN and SYDVKM. The data are from a study of cytomegalovirus exposure and HLA in healthy donors. PCR involved 60 Vbeta and 13 Jbeta primers. In the original workflow: The count from a later analysis was roughly 80 million unique TCR beta chains, 9 million to 12 million of them shared. Sequencing used immunoSEQ multiplex PCR; TCRdb keeps in-frame clones, though not all of them. The V and J calls and clone size come from that table; D and trimming were worked out from the DNA. Of fewer than 250,000 clones listed, around 79% were seen once; the top ten hold about 1.4%.

The V gene is TRBV28, the J gene TRBJ1-4; 7 bases are a match to TRBD1. The specimen sequenced was PBMCs. The receptor was isolated from a woman in her 50s in good health and CMV-seronegative. This CDR3 is CASSFLGQLTFF. As DNA, the CDR3 is TGTGCCAGCAGTTTTTTGGGACAGCTTACGTTTTTT.